The 10 T cell receptor beta chains given below trace back to one sample, sequenced in a study of blood T cell repertoires in COVID-19. Only in-frame clones appear in the TCRdb table, and some are missing; sequencing was by immunoSEQ multiplex PCR. The table shows 100,000 to 150,000 clones, with nearly 90% occurring only once. The specimen was peripheral blood. These receptors all come from a woman older than 75 with acute or convalescent COVID-19.

V usage is TRBV20-1 and J usage is TRBJ2-7; weak D call: TRBD2 (6 bases). Trimming stripped 7 bases from V and 9 bases from J, with 16 bases between. Germline CDR1 DFQATT, CDR2 SNEGSKA (reference sequence). The CDR3 spans 11 residues. The CDR3 sequence is CSVGTGAGQYF. CDR3 coding DNA: TGCAGTGTCGGGACGGGAGCGGGGCAGTACTTC.

This clone showed up just a few times. The V call is TRBV7-9, the J call TRBJ2-7; D perhaps matches TRBD2 (5 bases). CDR3 length: 16 amino acids. V lost 2 bases, J lost 1 base, and 15 bases lay in between. Germline V gene lookup returns CDR1 SEHNR and CDR2 FQNEAQ (reference sequence). CDR3 loop: CASSLPPDGGSYEQYF. The CDR3, as DNA: TGTGCCAGCAGCTTACCCCCGGACGGAGGATCCTACGAGCAGTACTTC.

The V and J genes are TRBV5-1 and TRBJ2-7; perhaps TRBD2 as D (8 bases). V lost 4 bases and J 5 bases, leaving 19 bases between the germline ends. Germline V lookup: CDR1 SGHRS, CDR2 YFSETQ. The CDR3 loop spans 15 amino acids. The CDR3 coding sequence is TGCGCCAGCAGCCGCCCGGGACTAGGGGGCCACGAGCAGTACTTC. Protein: CASSRPGLGGHEQYF.

The chain recombines TRBV11-2 with TRBJ2-7; 7 bases line up with TRBD1. Trimming removed 5 bases from V and 4 bases from J; junction bases left unmatched: 8. CDR1 SGHAT and CDR2 FQNNGV come from the germline V gene. CDR3 length: 14 amino acids. This CDR3 reads CASSKQGMAYEQYF. The CDR3 bases are TGTGCCAGCAGCAAACAGGGGATGGCTTACGAGCAGTACTTC.

The gene calls are TRBV19 and TRBJ1-5; D perhaps matches TRBD1 (6 bases). Trimming removed 3 bases at V and 0 bases at J, with 15 bases between. This CDR3 region has 17 residues. Per the germline V gene, CDR1 is LNHDA and CDR2 is SQIVND (reference sequence). The CDR3 spells CASSMSRGANSNQPQHF. CDR3 coding DNA: TGTGCCAGTAGTATGTCCAGGGGTGCTAATAGCAATCAGCCCCAGCATTTT. Variable domain in full (rest from reference TRBV19 and TRBJ1-5): DGGITQSPKYLFRKEGQNVTLSCEQNLNHDAMYWYRQDPGQGLRLIYYSQIVNDFQKGDIAEGYSVSREKKESFPLTVTSAQKNPTAFYLCASSMSRGANSNQPQHFGDGTRLSIL.

The J gene is TRBJ1-2, the V gene TRBV10-1; D might be TRBD1 (5 bases). CDR1 is WNHNN, CDR2 SYGVQD, per germline (reference sequence). The CDR3 is 13 amino acids. Between the trimmed V and J ends, which lost 5 bases and 4 bases, there was a span of 11 bases. CDR3 sequence reads: CASSWTCFYGYTF. DNA for the CDR3: TGCGCCAGCAGTTGGACATGCTTCTATGGCTACACCTTC.

The rearrangement joins TRBV24-1 to TRBJ1-2; D remains unclear. V was shortened by 4 bases and J by 7 bases, with 9 bases between the two germline ends. The germline gives CDR1 KGHDR, CDR2 SFDVKD. This CDR3 has 12 residues. The CDR3, as DNA: TGTGCCACCAGTGACCATACGGGTGGCTACACCTTC. It codes for CATSDHTGGYTF.

The V call is TRBV6-5, the J call TRBJ2-7; 10 bases line up with TRBD2. Trimming took 6 bases from V and 4 from J; bases not matched to a gene: 3. The CDR3 extends over 13 amino acids. Germline V gene sequence: CDR1 MNHEY, CDR2 SVGAGI. The CDR3 is CASRLAGPYEQYF. DNA for the CDR3: TGTGCCAGCAGACTAGCGGGGCCGTACGAGCAGTACTTC.

J is TRBJ1-1 and V is TRBV6-5, with 7 positions matching TRBD1. The CDR3 is made up of 11 amino acids. V was clipped by 6 bases and J by 11 bases; unmatched bases: 6. Germline V gives CDR1 MNHEY, CDR2 SVGAGI. The CDR3 DNA sequence: TGTGCCAGCAGGCACAGGGGCCGGGCTTTCTTT. Translated: CASRHRGRAFF.

This chain links TRBV21-1 with TRBJ2-1; the table's TRBD1 call for D was not verified on the DNA. TRBV21-1 is noted as a pseudogene. The CDR3 contains 17 residues. CDR3: CASSKVLRTGGFNEQFF. CDR3 sequence (DNA): TGTGCCAGCAGCAAAGTTTTGCGGACAGGGGGCTTCAATGAGCAGTTCTTC.